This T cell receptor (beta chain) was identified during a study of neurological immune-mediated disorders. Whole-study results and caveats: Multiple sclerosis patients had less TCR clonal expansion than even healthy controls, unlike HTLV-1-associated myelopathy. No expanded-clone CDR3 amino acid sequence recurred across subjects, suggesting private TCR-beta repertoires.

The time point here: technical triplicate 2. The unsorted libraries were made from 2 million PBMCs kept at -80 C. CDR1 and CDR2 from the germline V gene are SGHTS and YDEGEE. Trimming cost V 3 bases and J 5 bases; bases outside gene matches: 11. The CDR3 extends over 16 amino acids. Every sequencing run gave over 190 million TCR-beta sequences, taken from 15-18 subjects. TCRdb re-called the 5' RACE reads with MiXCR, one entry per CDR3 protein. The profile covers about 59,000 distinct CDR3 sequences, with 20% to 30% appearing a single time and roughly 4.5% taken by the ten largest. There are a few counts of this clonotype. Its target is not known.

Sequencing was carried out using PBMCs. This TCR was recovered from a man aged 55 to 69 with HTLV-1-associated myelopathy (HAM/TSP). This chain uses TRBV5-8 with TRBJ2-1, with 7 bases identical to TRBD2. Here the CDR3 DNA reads TGTGCCAGCAGCTCGACCGGACTAGTCCCCAACAATGAGCAGTTCTTC. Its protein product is CASSSTGLVPNNEQFF.